The clone carrying this T cell receptor beta chain qualifies as medium-sized (0.01 to 0.1%). The entry originates in a study of CD8+CD57+ T cells in acquired aplastic anemia. The use of genomic DNA as template underpinned the TCR beta VDJ and CDR3 profiling. In TCRdb, the reads were re-called with MiXCR into one record per CDR3 protein. The table shows about 42,000 distinct CDR3 sequences, with approximately 67% occurring only once. The sequencing input was sorted CD4+, CD8+, or CD8+CD57+ T cells (not recorded which) from PBMCs. The TCR sequence derives from a human donor in good health, serving as a control.

The CDR3 region is CSVVRGTTGELFF. In DNA form, the CDR3 reads TGCAGCGTTGTTAGGGGGACCACCGGGGAGCTGTTTTTT. The chain carries TRBV29-1 and TRBJ2-2; possibly TRBD1 for D (6 bases). Germline values: CDR1 SQVTM, CDR2 ANQGSEA. The CDR3 has 13 amino acids. V dropped 4 bases and J dropped 4 bases, with 10 bases sitting between them.